This TCR beta chain was sequenced during a study of T cells after somatic rescue of genetic block. Profiling relied on immunoSEQ multiplex PCR, and the TCRdb table lists in-frame clones only, not all of them. This sample has just over 14,000 clones, with about three quarters found just once. CDR3 length: 13 residues. Germline CDR1 MNHEY, CDR2 SVGAGI. V gave up 6 bases and J gave up 5 bases, with 12 bases separating them. The rearrangement uses TRBV6-5 and TRBJ2-3; the D gene is possibly TRBD1 (6 bases). Sequencing was done on a sample of peripheral blood mononuclear cells (PBMCs). The sequence derives from a man aged 18 to 35. CDR3 DNA sequence: TGTGCCAGCAGGGTACAGGGATTAGATACGCAGTATTTT. Its protein product is CASRVQGLDTQYF.